The 21 T cell receptor beta chains reported below all come from one sample, sequenced in a study of cytomegalovirus exposure and HLA in healthy donors (dated by TCRdb to between 2016 and 2019). The method was the immunoSEQ multiplex PCR assay. For the multiplex PCR, a mixture combining 60 forward primers for TCR Vbeta segments and 13 reverse primers for TCR Jbeta segments was used. Not all clones reach the TCRdb copy of this immuneACCESS table, which keeps in-frame sequences only. Checked studies attribute under half of the gap to unresolved V genes and leave the rest unexplained. The sample records 150,000 to 200,000 clones, about 90% of which are singletons. Roughly 0.24% of the sample lies in the top ten. Sequencing input: PBMCs. All receptors come from a girl under three years old in good health and CMV-seronegative.

CDR3 sequence (DNA): TGTGCCAGCAGTACCCTAGCGGGAGGGCCGCGGTTCTTC. This sequence encodes CASSTLAGGPRFF. V and J are TRBV6-5 and TRBJ2-1; the match to TRBD2 covers 12 bases. V was pared by 5 bases and J by 15 bases, with 8 bases of the junction left unmatched. CDR1 MNHEY and CDR2 SVGAGI come from the germline V gene. The CDR3 loop spans 13 amino acids.

The V and J genes are TRBV19 and TRBJ2-1, with 7 bases aligning to TRBD1. V shed 5 bases, J shed 0 bases, and the junction held 7 bases outside the gene matches. The CDR3 is made up of 16 amino acids. Germline CDR1 reads LNHDA; CDR2 reads SQIVND (reference sequence). For the CDR3, the DNA is TGTGCCAGTAGTCTGACGGGACAGCCCTCCTACAATGAGCAGTTCTTC. Translated: CASSLTGQPSYNEQFF.

The chain joins TRBV7-3 to TRBJ2-5; 7 bases are a match to TRBD2. V shed 0 bases and J 4 bases; nucleotides not matched to a gene: 2. The length of the CDR3 is 14 residues. Germline V gene data show CDR1 as SGHTA and CDR2 as FQGTGA. The CDR3 region is CASSLTGGGETQYF. Written as DNA, the CDR3 is TGTGCCAGCAGCTTAACAGGCGGGGGAGAGACCCAGTACTTC.

This sequence joins TRBV7-9 and TRBJ2-1, with a weak D call TRBD2 (5 bases). There are 15 residues in the CDR3. V was shortened by 7 bases and J by 5 bases, with 18 bases between the two germline ends. Germline V gives CDR1 SEHNR, CDR2 FQNEAQ (reference sequence). The CDR3 DNA is TGTGCCAGCACCCACAGAGGTAGCGCCCACAATGAGCAGTTCTTC. Protein product: CASTHRGSAHNEQFF.

The chain couples TRBV7-2 to TRBJ1-5, with D perhaps matching TRBD1 (5 bases). In germline, CDR1 is SGHTA, CDR2 FQGNSA. This CDR3 is built from 15 residues. Between the trimmed V and J ends, which lost 3 bases and 0 bases, there was a span of 9 bases. In nucleotides, the CDR3 is TGTGCCAGCAGCTTCGGACACAGTAGCAATCAGCCCCAGCATTTT. Translated, it gives CASSFGHSSNQPQHF.

A few counts support this clone. The CDR3 region is CASSLARVSEAFF. The CDR3 region has the DNA TGTGCCAGCAGCTTAGCCAGGGTGTCTGAAGCTTTCTTT. J is TRBJ1-1 and V is TRBV7-6, with a possible D match to TRBD1 (5 bases). Trimming stripped 0 bases from V and 6 bases from J, with 8 bases between. The CDR3 loop spans 13 amino acids. The V gene's germline CDR1 is SGHVS and CDR2 FNYEAQ.

The chain is built from TRBV5-1 and TRBJ2-7, with 9 nucleotides matching TRBD1. J gave up 3 bases and V 4 bases, and 8 bases lay outside the gene matches. CDR1 SGHRS and CDR2 YFSETQ come from the germline V gene. This CDR3 region has 15 residues. The CDR3 DNA sequence: TGCGCCAGCAGCCTAGGCCTGGACAGGGGCTACGAGCAGTACTTC. This gives the protein CASSLGLDRGYEQYF.

This clone was picked up one time. This chain uses TRBV6-5 with TRBJ2-7; D may be TRBD2 (5 bases). This CDR3 is built from 15 residues. Deletions cut 0 bases from V and 5 bases from J, with 14 bases between. The V gene's germline CDR1 is MNHEY and CDR2 SVGAGI. The CDR3 reads CASSYSLLRRDEQYF. CDR3 in DNA: TGTGCCAGCAGTTACTCGCTGCTCCGGCGGGACGAGCAGTACTTC.

CDR3 DNA: TGTGCCACCAGCAGTGACTTCAGGGCGTATGGCTACACCTTC. Its translation is CATSSDFRAYGYTF. The chain has TRBV15 and TRBJ1-2; D is perhaps TRBD1 (5 bases). V lost 3 bases and J lost 5, with 13 bases in between. CDR1 and CDR2 from the germline V gene are LNHNV and YYDKDF (reference sequence). The CDR3 extends over 14 amino acids.

This clone was counted only a few times. The rearrangement links TRBV5-1 to TRBJ1-2; a weak D match, TRBD1 (5 bases). Germline V gene data show CDR1 as SGHRS and CDR2 as YFSETQ. With 1 base removed from V and 2 bases from J, the gap between germline ends came to 6 bases. CDR3 length: 13 residues. In DNA form, the CDR3 reads TGCGCCAGCAGCTTGAACAGGAACTATGGCTACACCTTC. This codes for CASSLNRNYGYTF.

The count of this clone is one. The chain combines TRBV25-1 with TRBJ2-3; 12 positions agree with TRBD2. J was trimmed by 4 bases and V by 6 bases; bases with no gene match: 2. The germline V gene encodes CDR1 MGHDK and CDR2 SYGVNS. The CDR3 covers 14 residues. The CDR3 spells CASRTSGGSDTQYF. In nucleotides, the CDR3 is TGTGCCAGCAGAACTAGCGGGGGGTCAGATACGCAGTATTTT.

The chain recombines TRBV30 with TRBJ2-7; 8 bases match TRBD2. CDR1 and CDR2 from the germline V gene are GTSNPN and SVGIG (reference sequence). J lost 4 bases, V lost 0 bases, and 5 bases had no gene match. CDR3 length equals 14 residues. The CDR3 coding sequence is TGTGCCTGGAGTGTACTCGGGGGGGGGTACGAGCAGTACTTC. This gives the protein CAWSVLGGGYEQYF. Full variable domain (outside the CDR3, taken from reference TRBV30 and TRBJ2-7): SQTIHQWPATLVQPVGSPLSLECTVEGTSNPNLYWYRQAAGRGLQLLFYSVGIGQISSEVPQNLSASRPQDRQFILSSKKLLLSDSGFYLCAWSVLGGGYEQYFGPGTRLTVT.

This clone has just one count. The chain links TRBV6-1 to TRBJ1-6, with 8 bases lining up with TRBD1. From germline, CDR1 is MNHNS and CDR2 SASEGT. After removal of 6 bases from V and 8 bases from J, the junction contained 6 bases not matched to a gene. CDR3 length: 14 amino acids. CDR3 loop: CASSPGGADSPLHF. The CDR3, as DNA: TGTGCCAGCAGCCCAGGGGGCGCGGATTCACCCCTCCACTTT.

A few counts support this clone. The chain couples TRBV6-1 to TRBJ2-7, with 10 bases that match TRBD1. This CDR3 is built from 15 residues. Trimming removed 9 bases from V and 1 base from J; junction bases left unmatched: 9. Germline lookup yields CDR1 MNHNS and CDR2 SASEGT. In DNA form, the CDR3 reads TGTGCCAGTCGGGACAGGGGTAAATCTTCCTACGAGCAGTACTTC. As protein: CASRDRGKSSYEQYF.

This rearrangement joins TRBV4-1 to TRBJ1-5; D unresolved. This CDR3 spans 16 amino acids. Trimming took 1 base from V and 5 from J, leaving 15 bases between them. Germline CDR1 reads MGHRA; CDR2 reads YSYEKL. The CDR3 coding sequence is TGCGCCAGCAGCCAAGGCGAGGGAGCCGGGTATCAGCCCCAGCATTTT. Its protein product is CASSQGEGAGYQPQHF.

The V gene is TRBV30, the J gene TRBJ2-1, with D possibly TRBD1 on 5 matching bases. This CDR3 comprises 13 residues. Germline CDR1 reads GTSNPN; CDR2 reads SVGIG (reference sequence). V gave up 2 bases and J gave up 4 bases, with 9 bases separating them. The DNA of the CDR3 is TGTGCCTGGAGTACAGGTATTTACAATGAGCAGTTCTTC. This encodes CAWSTGIYNEQFF.

The chain carries TRBV5-1 and TRBJ2-7; D is unresolved. Germline V gives CDR1 SGHRS, CDR2 YFSETQ. The CDR3 runs to 15 residues. Between the trimmed V and J ends, which lost 0 bases and 1 base, there was a span of 11 bases. The CDR3 DNA is TGCGCCAGCAGCTTGGGTCCCGGTTCTTCCTACGAGCAGTACTTC. It encodes CASSLGPGSSYEQYF.

With regard to this clone: This CDR3 is also generated by other DNA sequences in the sample. J is TRBJ1-1 and V is TRBV10-3; D not certain. Trimming shortened V by 6 bases and J by 3 bases, and 8 bases separated the two germline ends. The CDR3 spans 12 residues. Germline V lookup: CDR1 ENHRY, CDR2 SYGVKD. CDR3 nucleotide sequence: TGTGCCATCAGAGGGAGGGACACTGAAGCTTTCTTT. Encoded protein: CAIRGRDTEAFF.

This sequence joins TRBV4-3 and TRBJ2-7; 8 nucleotides agree with TRBD1. The CDR3 sequence is 16 residues long. The germline gives CDR1 LGHNA, CDR2 YSLEER. V dropped 4 bases and J dropped 3; count of bases not matched to a gene: 11. As DNA, the CDR3 is TGCGCCAGCAGCCGGGGACGCCAGGGGGCGAACTACGAGCAGTACTTC. Amino acid sequence: CASSRGRQGANYEQYF.

The J gene is TRBJ2-3, the V gene TRBV4-2, with 11 bases identical to TRBD2. In germline, CDR1 is LGHNA, CDR2 YNFKEQ. The CDR3 totals 15 residues. The trim removed 0 bases at V and 6 bases at J, leaving 2 bases unmatched. CDR3 sequence: CASSQELAGVDTQYF. The CDR3 region has the DNA TGTGCCAGCAGCCAAGAACTAGCGGGGGTTGATACGCAGTATTTT.

This sequence joins TRBV29-1 and TRBJ1-1; D uncertain. The germline V gene encodes CDR1 SQVTM and CDR2 ANQGSEA. V was shortened by 6 bases and J by 3 bases, with 14 bases between the two germline ends. The CDR3 sequence is 13 residues long. As DNA, the CDR3 is TGCAGCGTAGCCGGAAGACTCTACACTGAAGCTTTCTTT. Its protein product is CSVAGRLYTEAFF.